The 26 T cell receptor beta chains given below trace back to one sample, sequenced in a study of blood T cell repertoires in COVID-19. TCRdb's table, derived via immunoSEQ multiplex PCR, lists solely in-frame clones and lacks some. The profile shows around 700,000 clones, around 89% of them singletons. Sample: peripheral blood. The source of these receptors is a woman between 18 and 29 years old with acute or convalescent COVID-19.

The rearrangement links TRBV4-2 to TRBJ1-5; no firm D call. V dropped 3 bases and J dropped 0 bases, with 12 bases sitting between them. There are 16 residues in the CDR3. Germline V gene sequence: CDR1 LGHNA, CDR2 YNFKEQ. The CDR3 region is CASSQMGVYSNQPQHF. The CDR3 nucleotides read TGTGCCAGCAGCCAGATGGGAGTCTATAGCAATCAGCCCCAGCATTTT.

The chain couples TRBV19 to TRBJ2-7; 9 nucleotides line up with TRBD1. Germline V CDR1 and CDR2: LNHDA, SQIVND (reference sequence). J was trimmed by 2 bases and V by 6 bases; bases with no gene match: 8. The CDR3 totals 15 residues. CDR3 bases: TGTGCCAGTAGCCCTGGGACAGGGTTTACCTACGAGCAGTACTTC. Its translation is CASSPGTGFTYEQYF.

V and J are TRBV3-1 (or the pseudogene TRBV3-2) and TRBJ1-3, with a possible D match to TRBD1 (6 bases). The V and J ends lost 3 bases and 3 bases respectively, with 9 bases between them. Per germline, CDR1 LGHDT and CDR2 YNNKEL (reference sequence). This CDR3 contains 14 residues. CDR3 DNA sequence: TGTGCCAGCAGCCAGGGGACATTTGGAAACACCATATATTTT. Translation gives CASSQGTFGNTIYF.

The V call is TRBV11-3, the J call TRBJ1-2; TRBD1 is a possible D gene (6 bases). Germline V gene data show CDR1 as SGHNT and CDR2 as YENEEA. The CDR3 contains 14 residues. V lost 4 bases to trimming and J lost 1 base, with 10 bases between them. The CDR3: CASSSRTDNYGYTF. The CDR3 DNA follows: TGTGCCAGCAGCTCAAGGACAGATAACTATGGCTACACCTTC.

The rearrangement joins TRBV6-5 to TRBJ1-1, with D perhaps matching TRBD1 (6 bases). CDR3 size: 13 residues. Trimming left V 4 bases short and J 2 bases short, with 8 bases between. The germline CDR1 and CDR2 sequences are MNHEY and SVGAGI. The CDR3 spells CASSLQGNTEAFF. CDR3 coding DNA: TGTGCCAGCAGTTTACAGGGTAACACTGAAGCTTTCTTT.

The chain carries TRBV7-9 and TRBJ2-7; a weak D match, TRBD1 (6 bases). V gave up 0 bases and J gave up 4 bases, with 16 bases separating them. There are 16 residues in the CDR3. Looked up from germline, CDR1 is SEHNR and CDR2 is FQNEAQ (reference sequence). The CDR3 sequence: CASSLAPGVFSYEQYF. For the CDR3, the DNA is TGTGCCAGCAGCTTAGCTCCAGGGGTATTCTCTTACGAGCAGTACTTC.

V and J are TRBV9 and TRBJ2-1; 8 bases fit TRBD1. The germline V gene encodes CDR1 SGDLS and CDR2 YYNGEE. The CDR3 length is 14 residues. Trimming cost V 2 bases and J 9 bases; bases outside gene matches: 7. The DNA for the CDR3 is TGTGCCAGCAGCGTCACGGACAGGGTTGGTGAGCAGTTCTTC. Translated, it gives CASSVTDRVGEQFF. Supplemented by reference TRBV9 and TRBJ2-1, the full variable domain reads DSGVTQTPKHLITATGQRVTLRCSPRSGDLSVYWYQQSLDQGLQFLIQYYNGEERAKGNILERFSAQQFPDLHSELNLSSLELGDSALYFCASSVTDRVGEQFFGPGTRLTVL.

The CDR3 loop is CASSPGGPGSPLHF. The CDR3 DNA follows: TGTGCCAGCAGCCCCGGCGGCCCAGGGTCACCCCTCCACTTT. V and J are TRBV7-6 and TRBJ1-6; tentative D call: TRBD1 (5 bases). The CDR3 extends over 14 amino acids. Per the germline V gene, CDR1 is SGHVS and CDR2 is FNYEAQ. V lost 5 bases, J lost 10 bases, and 15 bases lay in between.

This clone was counted a single time. V is TRBV3-1 (or the pseudogene TRBV3-2) and J is TRBJ1-2, with D unresolved. Germline V CDR1 and CDR2: LGHDT, YNNKEL (reference sequence). The CDR3 contains 15 residues. Trimming stripped 1 base from V and 2 bases from J, with 11 bases between. The CDR3 spells CASSQVSGQNYGYTF. The DNA for the CDR3 is TGTGCCAGCAGCCAAGTCTCTGGGCAGAACTATGGCTACACCTTC.

This chain uses TRBV6-5 with TRBJ2-5; no clear D. The CDR3 sequence is 10 residues long. The ends were cut back, 7 bases at V and 4 bases at J, with 4 bases in the middle. Germline V gene sequence: CDR1 MNHEY, CDR2 SVGAGI. The CDR3 DNA sequence: TGTGCCAGCAAGCGAGAGACCCAGTACTTC. This encodes CASKRETQYF.

V is TRBV24-1 and J is TRBJ1-5, with D perhaps TRBD1 (5 bases). Trimming removed 4 bases from V and 6 bases from J, with 12 bases in between. The CDR3 contains 14 residues. Looked up from germline, CDR1 is KGHDR and CDR2 is SFDVKD. CDR3 sequence reads: CATSEGTGGQPQHF. The CDR3 region has the DNA TGTGCCACCAGTGAAGGGACTGGGGGTCAGCCCCAGCATTTT.

This rearrangement joins TRBV5-4 to TRBJ1-1, with D perhaps matching TRBD1 (6 bases). CDR1 and CDR2 (germline): SGHNT, YYREEE (reference sequence). V was trimmed by 5 bases and J by 0 bases, leaving 11 bases between them. This CDR3 is 14 amino acids long. CDR3 coding DNA: TGTGCCAGCAGACTCGGACAGCTGAACACTGAAGCTTTCTTT. Its protein product is CASRLGQLNTEAFF.

The chain joins TRBV7-8 to TRBJ2-1, with 7 nucleotides matching TRBD1. Per the germline V gene, CDR1 is SGHVS and CDR2 is FQNEAQ. The CDR3 is 14 amino acids. The V gene end was trimmed by 5 bases and the J gene end by 8 bases; junction bases not matched to a gene: 9. CDR3 in DNA: TGTGCCAGCAGCCTAAACAGGGGATTGGATGAGCAGTTCTTC. It codes for CASSLNRGLDEQFF.

The chain employs TRBV6-2 or TRBV6-3 and TRBJ1-2; TRBD1 might be the D (5 bases). Germline CDR1 is MNHEY and CDR2 is SVGEGT. V lost 0 bases, J lost 7 bases, and 12 bases lay in between. The CDR3 extends over 14 amino acids. CDR3 coding DNA: TGTGCCAGCAGTTACTCAGGGGTGCAGGCTGGCTACACCTTC. Its translation: CASSYSGVQAGYTF.

The chain carries TRBV15 and TRBJ1-1; possible D gene TRBD1, 5 bases. This CDR3 is built from 15 residues. Trimming shortened V by 3 bases and J by 7 bases, and 18 bases separated the two germline ends. Germline CDR1 reads LNHNV; CDR2 reads YYDKDF (reference sequence). This CDR3 is CATSSRVGGVYEAFF. CDR3 DNA sequence: TGTGCCACCAGCAGTCGAGTCGGAGGGGTATATGAAGCTTTCTTT.

The chain joins TRBV7-8 to TRBJ1-5, with TRBD1 matching 8 bases. Losses at the gene ends were 8 bases for V and 1 base for J; bases not matched to a gene: 22. The CDR3 runs 20 residues. The germline V gene encodes CDR1 SGHVS and CDR2 FQNEAQ. The CDR3 DNA is TGTGCCAGCGGTACCCGTATACCCCGTAAGGACAGGGCCAGCAATCAGCCCCAGCATTTT. Its translation: CASGTRIPRKDRASNQPQHF.

The chain is built from TRBV6-6 and TRBJ2-7, with TRBD1 identical over 8 bases. Germline values: CDR1 MNHNY, CDR2 SVGAGI (reference sequence). CDR3 size: 14 residues. The trim removed 6 bases at V and 8 bases at J, leaving 12 bases unmatched. This chain's CDR3 is CASRQGTGQLKQYF. The CDR3 region has the DNA TGTGCCAGCAGACAGGGGACAGGCCAATTAAAGCAGTACTTC.

This CDR3 is CASSLDRRYYEQYF. The CDR3 bases are TGTGCCAGCAGCTTAGACAGGCGATACTACGAGCAGTACTTC. The gene calls are TRBV11-2 and TRBJ2-7; D is uncertain. The CDR3 is 14 residues long. V gave up 0 bases and J gave up 3 bases, with 9 bases separating them. The germline gives CDR1 SGHAT, CDR2 FQNNGV.

The rearrangement uses TRBV4-1 and TRBJ1-2, with 8 bases identical to TRBD1. In germline, CDR1 is MGHRA, CDR2 YSYEKL. V trimming: 0 bases; J trimming: 8 bases; junction bases outside the gene matches: 8. This CDR3 has 15 residues. CDR3 in DNA: TGCGCCAGCAGCCAAGATGCCACAGGGGGGGAAGGCTACACCTTC. Amino acids: CASSQDATGGEGYTF.

This clone was seen a few times. The chain has TRBV6-5 and TRBJ1-2; D is perhaps TRBD1 (6 bases). Germline V lookup: CDR1 MNHEY, CDR2 SVGAGI. Trimming removed 6 bases from V and 3 bases from J, with 11 bases in between. CDR3 length: 13 residues. Written as DNA, the CDR3 is TGTGCCAGCAGCCAACAGGGTGACTATGGCTACACCTTC. Translating gives CASSQQGDYGYTF.

This clone was recorded only once. CDR3 residues: CASTPGQGSFAGELFF. The CDR3 coding sequence is TGTGCCAGTACCCCCGGACAGGGGAGTTTCGCCGGGGAGCTGTTTTTT. The chain recombines TRBV19 with TRBJ2-2; 9 bases line up with TRBD1. CDR1 and CDR2 from the germline V gene are LNHDA and SQIVND (reference sequence). The CDR3 has 16 residues. Trimming cost V 7 bases and J 6 bases; bases outside gene matches: 12.

The chain has TRBV5-4 and TRBJ2-2; TRBD1 might be the D (6 bases). The CDR3 is 16 amino acids. Germline CDR1 and CDR2: SGHNT and YYREEE (reference sequence). Trimming shortened V by 2 bases and J by 2 bases, and 13 bases separated the two germline ends. CDR3 nucleotide sequence: TGTGCCAGCAGCTTAGGGGGACCCCTTAACACCGGGGAGCTGTTTTTT. It yields the protein CASSLGGPLNTGELFF.

The chain combines TRBV2 with TRBJ1-1; perhaps TRBD1 as D (6 bases). Trimming removed 5 bases at V and 6 bases at J, with 13 bases between. Germline-derived CDR1 and CDR2 are SNHLY and FYNNEI. The CDR3 loop spans 13 amino acids. The CDR3 spells CASSRPGDAEAFF. In nucleotides, the CDR3 is TGTGCCAGCAGTAGGCCAGGGGACGCTGAAGCTTTCTTT.

As DNA, the CDR3 is TGTGCCAGCAGTGAACCCCCGGAGTCCACTGAAGCTTTCTTT. Amino acid sequence: CASSEPPESTEAFF. The V and J genes are TRBV2 and TRBJ1-1, with D unclear. Trimming cost V 2 bases and J 4 bases, with 11 bases left between them. Germline-derived CDR1 and CDR2 are SNHLY and FYNNEI. The CDR3 loop spans 14 amino acids.

This chain joins TRBV3-1 (or the pseudogene TRBV3-2) and TRBJ1-1; D not certain. The CDR3 has 16 amino acids. The V and J ends lost 4 bases and 4 bases respectively, with 19 bases between them. Germline V gives CDR1 LGHDT, CDR2 YNNKEL (reference sequence). The CDR3 DNA sequence: TGTGCCAGCAGCCGGCTCGCGTTAGCTGGTACCACTGAAGCTTTCTTT. Amino acid sequence: CASSRLALAGTTEAFF.

The chain uses TRBV7-9 and TRBJ1-1; D call uncertain. Germline loops: CDR1 SEHNR, CDR2 FQNEAQ (reference sequence). The CDR3 is made up of 13 amino acids. V lost 0 bases and J 4 bases, leaving 6 bases between the germline ends. The CDR3 bases are TGTGCCAGCAGCTTAGCCGAACTCACTGAAGCTTTCTTT. It codes for CASSLAELTEAFF.